This is a list of T cell receptor beta chains from one sample in a study of T cell responses to AZD1222 COVID-19 vaccine. TCRdb's copy holds only in-frame clones and misses some; the assay was immunoSEQ multiplex PCR. The table lists some 180,000 clones, roughly 90% of them singletons. The sample in question was peripheral blood, obtained on day 0 of AZD1222 vaccination. Receptor source: an adult in good health. Both conserved end residues are part of each CDR3. Each record gives: J gene, D gene, V gene, CDR3 protein, CDR3 DNA. D genes are given only for firm matches.

>TRBJ2-5|.|TRBV10-2
CATQRAWGFKETQYF
TGCGCCACTCAGAGGGCCTGGGGGTTCAAAGAGACCCAGTACTTC
>TRBJ1-6|TRBD1|TRBV7-2
CASRDNRGSNSPLHF
TGTGCCAGCAGGGATAACAGGGGTAGCAATTCACCCCTCCACTTT
>TRBJ2-7|.|TRBV2
CASSARGPGEQYF
TGTGCCAGCAGTGCAAGGGGACCTGGGGAGCAGTACTTC
>TRBJ2-7|.|TRBV12-3/TRBV12-4
CASTGGYAYEQYF
TGTGCCAGCACCGGCGGATACGCCTACGAGCAGTACTTC
>TRBJ1-1|.|TRBV10-1
CASSESTGGTEAFF
TGCGCCAGCAGTGAGTCTACCGGGGGCACTGAAGCTTTCTTT
>TRBJ1-2|.|TRBV4-2
CASSQAYRASSYGYTF
TGTGCCAGCAGCCAAGCTTACAGGGCAAGTAGCTATGGCTACACCTTC
>TRBJ1-1|.|TRBV29-1
CSVRENTEAFF
TGCAGCGTTCGTGAAAACACTGAAGCTTTCTTT
>TRBJ2-1|.|TRBV5-4
CASSLDPARRYNEQFF
TGTGCCAGCAGCTTGGATCCAGCGAGGAGGTACAATGAGCAGTTCTTC
>TRBJ1-1|.|TRBV9
CASSVGATEAFF
TGTGCCAGCAGCGTCGGGGCGACTGAAGCTTTCTTT
>TRBJ2-1|TRBD2|TRBV7-2
CASSLAGGSHNEQFF
TGTGCCAGCAGCTTAGCGGGGGGGAGCCACAATGAGCAGTTCTTC
>TRBJ2-7|.|TRBV24-1
CATSEAPQGSDYEQYF
TGTGCCACCAGTGAAGCCCCCCAGGGATCTGACTACGAGCAGTACTTC
>TRBJ1-1|TRBD1|TRBV6-7
CASIQGDRGNTEAFF
TGTGCCAGCATTCAGGGGGACAGAGGGAACACTGAAGCTTTCTTT
>TRBJ1-1|.|TRBV5-1
CASSLGGLNTEAFF
TGCGCCAGCAGCTTAGGAGGGTTGAACACTGAAGCTTTCTTT
>TRBJ2-1|TRBD1|TRBV20-1
CSASYATGHNEQFF
TGCAGTGCTAGTTATGCGACAGGGCACAATGAGCAGTTCTTC
>TRBJ1-2|TRBD1|TRBV2
CASTDREGFYGYTF
TGTGCCAGCACCGACAGGGAAGGTTTTTATGGCTACACCTTC
>TRBJ1-3|.|TRBV9
CASSVGVDVSENTIYF
TGTGCCAGCAGCGTAGGGGTTGATGTAAGTGAAAACACCATATATTTT
>TRBJ2-1|TRBD1|TRBV5-1
CASSLQGAYNEQFF
TGCGCCAGCAGCCTACAGGGGGCCTACAATGAGCAGTTCTTC
>TRBJ1-2|.|TRBV20-1
CSVLTRGYTF
TGCAGTGTCCTCACCCGGGGCTACACCTTC